The 12 T cell receptor beta chains below all came from one sample that was sequenced in a study of cytomegalovirus exposure and HLA in healthy donors. The PCR was carried out with 60 Vbeta primers and 13 Jbeta primers. Sequencing used immunoSEQ multiplex PCR; TCRdb keeps in-frame clones, though not all of them. The sample yields around 130,000 clones, 81% seen once. Material: PBMCs. The source of these receptors is a woman aged 40 to 50 in good health and CMV-seronegative.

The chain couples TRBV6-4 to TRBJ2-6; D is ambiguous. V was cut by 3 bases and J by 0 bases, with 6 bases left in between. Germline V CDR1 and CDR2: MRHNA, SNTAGT. The length of the CDR3 is 15 residues. The CDR3 region has the DNA TGTGCCAGCAGTGAATCCAGCTCTGGGGCCAACGTCCTGACTTTC. Amino acids: CASSESSSGANVLTF.

V usage is TRBV6-4 and J usage is TRBJ2-1; 9 bases are a match to TRBD1. V was clipped by 2 bases and J by 5 bases; unmatched bases: 7. Germline-derived CDR1 and CDR2 are MRHNA and SNTAGT. This CDR3 has 16 residues. CDR3 nucleotides: TGTGCCAGCAGTGACCGACCCGGGACAGGGAACAATGAGCAGTTCTTC. It translates to CASSDRPGTGNNEQFF.

This clone was counted once. The chain joins TRBV7-8 to TRBJ2-1; possibly TRBD1 for D (6 bases). CDR1 is SGHVS, CDR2 FQNEAQ, per germline. Trimming cost V 7 bases and J 7 bases, with 20 bases left between them. The CDR3 spans 15 residues. The DNA of the CDR3 is TGTGCCAGCACCCACCGGGACACAGACGGGAATGAGCAGTTCTTC. Its protein product is CASTHRDTDGNEQFF.

This sequence joins TRBV7-2 and TRBJ2-1; TRBD2 might be the D (5 bases). Germline CDR1 SGHTA, CDR2 FQGNSA. The length of the CDR3 is 15 residues. The ends were cut back, 2 bases at V and 10 bases at J, with 18 bases in the middle. DNA of the CDR3: TGTGCCAGCAGCTTACCTAGCAAAGGGAGTAGAGAGCAGTTCTTC. It specifies CASSLPSKGSREQFF.

The chain employs TRBV27 and TRBJ2-3; possible D gene TRBD2, 6 bases. The CDR3 length is 12 residues. Trimming cost V 0 bases and J 8 bases, with 6 bases left between them. Germline CDR1 reads MNHEY; CDR2 reads SMNVEV (reference sequence). CDR3 DNA sequence: TGTGCCAGCAGTTTATCGGGGGGTACGCAGTATTTT. This encodes CASSLSGGTQYF.

This clone was seen only a few times. The chain recombines TRBV15 with TRBJ2-1, with 9 bases fitting TRBD2. The germline V gene has CDR1 LNHNV and CDR2 YYDKDF (reference sequence). V gave up 1 base and J gave up 2 bases; unmatched junction bases: 3. The CDR3 spans 16 residues. The CDR3 protein is CATSRGPSGTYNEQFF. Here the CDR3 DNA reads TGTGCCACCAGCAGAGGTCCTAGCGGGACCTACAATGAGCAGTTCTTC.

The chain combines TRBV27 with TRBJ1-6; D is undetermined. This CDR3 has 13 residues. Germline V gives CDR1 MNHEY, CDR2 SMNVEV (reference sequence). The V gene lost 2 bases and the J gene lost 9 bases, with 8 bases spanning the gap. CDR3: CASSLEPGSPLHF. CDR3 DNA sequence: TGTGCCAGCAGTTTAGAGCCAGGTTCACCCCTCCACTTT.

The chain recombines TRBV2 with TRBJ1-2; 9 positions match TRBD1. Germline CDR1 is SNHLY and CDR2 is FYNNEI. This CDR3 region has 12 residues. V was clipped by 8 bases and J by 5 bases; unmatched bases: 3. The CDR3 protein is CASRDRAYGYTF. CDR3 DNA sequence: TGTGCCAGCCGGGACAGGGCATATGGCTACACCTTC.

V is TRBV5-1 and J is TRBJ1-3, with 7 positions matching TRBD1. The DNA end is more similar to TRBJ2-2, so the J call may be wrong. CDR1 SGHRS and CDR2 YFSETQ come from the germline V gene. The CDR3 has 15 amino acids. This chain's CDR3 is CASSFGTANTGELFF. In DNA, the CDR3 is TGCGCCAGCAGCTTCGGGACAGCGAACACCGGGGAGCTGTTTTTT.

The chain's CDR3 is CASSLGSVVAPVYGYTF. The CDR3 region has the DNA TGTGCCAGCAGCTTAGGTTCGGTGGTAGCTCCCGTCTATGGCTACACCTTC. The chain recombines TRBV7-2 with TRBJ1-2; D is ambiguous. Germline CDR1 reads SGHTA; CDR2 reads FQGNSA. This CDR3 has 17 residues. Trimming took 1 base from V and 4 from J, leaving 19 bases between them.

The genes are TRBV19 and TRBJ2-2; no firm D call. Germline V gene data show CDR1 as LNHDA and CDR2 as SQIVND (reference sequence). This CDR3 region has 13 residues. V gave up 6 bases and J gave up 5 bases, with 10 bases separating them. The CDR3 DNA sequence: TGTGCCAGTAGGGCTAGATCTACCGGGGAGCTGTTTTTT. It codes for CASRARSTGELFF. The full variable domain, in which reference TRBV19 and TRBJ2-2 provide the parts outside the CDR3, is DGGITQSPKYLFRKEGQNVTLSCEQNLNHDAMYWYRQDPGQGLRLIYYSQIVNDFQKGDIAEGYSVSREKKESFPLTVTSAQKNPTAFYLCASRARSTGELFFGEGSRLTVL.

The chain is built from TRBV5-1 and TRBJ2-5, with 7 bases lining up with TRBD2. Germline V lookup: CDR1 SGHRS, CDR2 YFSETQ. V shed 1 base and J 4 bases; nucleotides not matched to a gene: 4. The CDR3 consists of 14 residues. The CDR3 protein is CASSLRGEIETQYF. The DNA of the CDR3 is TGCGCCAGCAGCTTGCGGGGGGAAATAGAGACCCAGTACTTC.